Reported below is one TCR beta chain. Its antigen remains undetermined. Per-base quality was not reported, and no clone a single base away is much larger than it. The cohort consisted of approximately 690 healthy bone marrow donors. All cohort members were sampled while nominally healthy, although unrecorded immune exposures were likely present. The donor was CMV seronegative and was included in the group of a few hundred seronegative cohort members. Every donor gave a peripheral blood sample, and the peripheral blood mononuclear cells from that sample were used for TCR beta sequencing. Genomic DNA extraction from the blood cell samples was performed with the Qiagen DNeasy Blood Extraction Kit. The library relied on the immunoSEQ multiplex PCR assay. For the multiplex PCR, a mixture combining 60 forward primers for TCR Vbeta segments and 13 reverse primers for TCR Jbeta segments was used. Amplification of the CDR3 region of rearranged TCR beta genes was performed with a multiplex PCR assay on genomic DNA. The Illumina HiSeq System was used to sequence the amplified TCR beta libraries as 87-base-pair reads. The original pipeline was this. Across the 500 to 850 repertoires, a later analysis counted 80 million or so unique TCR beta chains, 9.5 million to 12 million of which were shared by at least two donors. Raw reads were error-corrected and collapsed into unique sequences with a nearest-neighbor algorithm that merged closely related sequences to remove PCR and sequencing errors. Alignment of CDR3 sequences to IMGT reference sequences was used to assign V, D and J gene segments. For a sequence to be retained, a match of at least six nucleotides to both a V gene segment and a J gene segment was required. Rearrangements were called productive when the CDR3 lacked stop codons and stayed in frame with V and J; all others were non-productive. CDR3 was defined by IMGT convention, running from the second conserved V-encoded cysteine to the conserved J-encoded phenylalanine. The earlier analysis of about 590 of the donors excluded sequences that lacked an unambiguous match to a single V gene segment. In an earlier analysis of roughly 600 of the donors, a V segment was called functional when productive rearrangements were above 56.7%, and segregating when the standard deviation between donors exceeded 5%. A statistical classification framework was built to diagnose cytomegalovirus status from the catalog of TCR beta chain sequences. V and J gene assignment, in a later analysis, came from comparing TCR nucleotide sequences with IMGT/GENE-DB human TR gene sequences. In a later analysis, CDR3 sequences and most-parsimonious VDJ recombination scenarios were assigned using the TCRdist pipeline. In a later analysis, each TCR beta chain was defined by its CDR3 amino acid sequence together with its V-gene family, and reads lacking a unique V-gene family were excluded. To address suspected cross-contamination and a sequencing artifact, a later analysis removed 450 to 700 highly shared, low-generation-probability nucleotide sequences. In a later analysis, a clonal expansion index for each public chain was calculated from normalized within-repertoire ranks of inferred template counts. In a later analysis, generation probabilities were computed with a VDJ recombination model fitted to out-of-frame rearrangements, and the resulting probabilities were checked against IGoR. In a later analysis, hypergeometric tests were used to score TCR-TCR, TCR-HLA and TCR-CMV co-occurrence, with a repertoire-size bias correction applied to TCR pairs. A later analysis estimated false discovery rates by permuting HLA or CMV assignments 20 times. A later analysis grouped co-occurring TCRs with DBSCAN, adding TCRdist sequence similarity when clustering within HLA-allele-positive subsets. For co-occurrence clustering, repertoires with fewer than 30,000 or more than 120,000 public chains were excluded, along with several repertoires with anomalous nucleotide sharing. TCRdb obtained this table from immuneACCESS and retained in-frame rearrangements with V and J assigned. These tables miss some clones; where compared with another copy, unresolved V genes account for less than half of the shortfall, and the remainder is unexplained. V, J and clone size are taken as reported in that table, and D and trimming were inferred from the DNA itself. For this sample the table gives around 190,000 clones, of which 80% were detected only once. Around 5.7% of the sample is taken by the ten largest.

The germline V gene yields SGHTA for CDR1 and FQGNSA for CDR2. V lost 1 base and J lost 5 bases; the stretch between them is 6 bases long. The CDR3 has 13 amino acids, counting the end cysteine and phenylalanine. Kept here is only the CDR3 DNA, which spans 39 bases and is read in frame from base 1. These data are taken from a study of cytomegalovirus exposure and HLA in healthy donors (dated by TCRdb to 2015 to 2018). Broadly, across the study: An earlier analysis of roughly 500 of the donors reported more than 250 Gb of sequence data and some 120 million unique TCR beta sequences from 190 million or so T cells. Around 320 gigabases of sequencing data and approximately 85 million unique TCR sequences were included in an early release covering around 600 HLA-typed donors. Of the roughly 400 genotyped donors, 81% fell in the genetic ancestry cluster associated with self-reported Caucasian donors. The aim of the study was to test whether cataloging public T cell receptors could identify signatures of past pathogen exposure. The study profiled the T cell repertoires of hundreds of subjects by immunosequencing and related them to cytomegalovirus serostatus. In addition to the first cohort of hundreds of subjects, a separate validation cohort of 130 or so different subjects was used. The study combined high-throughput TCR immunosequencing, statistical association of individual TCRs with disease status, and machine learning to predict cytomegalovirus infection status. In a later analysis, previously published TCR beta repertoires from fewer than 750 donors were re-analyzed and high-resolution HLA genotyping was added so that TCR occurrence patterns could be studied. The later analysis used no new phenotypic data to find candidate immune exposures, relying instead on TCR beta sequences and their occurrence across donors. To decide whether each TCR beta V gene segment behaved as functional or pseudogenic, an earlier analysis of some 600 of the donors relied on high-throughput TCR beta sequencing. Donor age, sex, ethnicity and CMV serostatus were collected together with the repertoire data. A later genetic analysis took genome-wide SNP genotypes for about 55% of the roughly 700 donors and used that subset as a discovery cohort. Every discovery cohort repertoire had been produced on one sequencing platform. Class I and class II HLA loci were covered by the typing at four-digit resolution. The number of donors typed differed by locus, with roughly 629-640 for A, B, C, DRB1 and DQB1, roughly 520 for DQA1, nearly 610 for DPA1, and roughly 450 for DPB1. Because of strong linkage in the cohort, five DR-DQ haplotypes were treated as single units for association and clustering. Among a few hundred genotyped donors of the cohort, an average of approximately 240,000 unique TCR beta nucleotide sequences were sequenced per donor, 15% to 20% of them non-productive. What the research found in general, with its limitations: Assigning TCR associations to individual alleles was difficult when HLA alleles, especially DR and DQ, strongly co-occurred. HLA typing was unavailable for some donors at each locus, so association tests used only the typed subset. Linkage disequilibrium might explain the correlated functional status among segregating V segments, but an unknown experimental factor could not be excluded. Presence/absence analyses assumed roughly uniform sequencing depth across donors, an assumption that may not hold. A further reported finding was that TCR beta sequences accurately predicted the HLA-A and HLA-B alleles for most subjects in the first cohort. CMV serostatus was the only immune exposure information available for the cohort. A total of 150 to 200 TCR beta chains were listed by the study as associated with cytomegalovirus. Across donors, most TCR sequences were observed very rarely, whereas some public TCRs were present in many individuals. The earlier analysis of 450 to 700 of the donors excluded roughly 16 rarely observed V segments, including chromosome 9 orphons, because counts were too low. It was suggested by the authors that the approach could potentially be generalized to other disease states and immunological phenotypes. Compared with the roughly 710-donor mean, donors in an Asian-associated ancestry cluster had fewer N-insertions in productive TCRs, according to a later genetic analysis. According to a later analysis, TCR association rates differed among HLA loci, with DRB1 alleles showing the most associated TCRs and HLA-C alleles showing the fewest. In a later analysis, HLA-associated TCR beta chains showed more clonal expansion and lower generation probabilities than non-associated chains that were equally common. In a later analysis, some 18,000 TCR beta sequences were associated with specific HLA alleles at a false discovery rate of 0.05. The 87-base-pair reads could not distinguish some IMGT-functional V segments, including TRBV6-2 and TRBV6-3, so those segments were excluded. A cluster of highly shared sequence variants was judged likely to be a technical artifact of the sequencing pipeline. In a later analysis, most CMV-associated TCR beta chains were found to appear HLA-restricted, with HLA associations seemingly driven largely by CMV exposure. V-gene and J-gene trimming of TCR beta chains was associated with a missense DCLRE1C variant in a later genetic analysis, and the association was replicated in an independent cohort. In vitro tests confirmed that a few of the cytomegalovirus-associated TCR beta chains recognize cytomegalovirus antigens. Broadly in line with IMGT annotations, most TCR beta V segments showed up in productive rearrangements about 90% or about 30% of the time in an earlier analysis of 587 of the donors. In a later analysis, several top co-occurrence clusters were reported to appear linked to parvovirus B19, influenza, CMV and Epstein-Barr virus. In both the original and validation cohorts, the classifier was reported to diagnose cytomegalovirus status with high specificity and sensitivity. In this cohort, only TCR beta chains were sequenced, and detectable features were limited by the absence of alpha or paired-chain data.

The receptor comes from a man aged 40-49 years in good health and CMV-seronegative. This chain is built from TRBV7-2 and TRBJ2-4, with the D gene too uncertain to name. The sequencing input was PBMCs. CDR3 sequence: CASSLGQENIQYF. In nucleotide form, the sequence is TGTGCCAGCAGCTTAGGCCAGGAAAACATTCAGTACTTC.